This T cell receptor (beta chain) was identified in a study of OX40 agonist ivuxolimab in advanced cancers. Excluded were patients having autoimmune disease history or systemic immunosuppression. The table came from immunoSEQ multiplex PCR; TCRdb's copy has only in-frame clones and leaves some out. The table shows 60,000 to 70,000 clones, with over 80% occurring only once. Germline V gene data show CDR1 as MDHEN and CDR2 as SYDVKM. This CDR3 is 15 amino acids long. Trimming left V 4 bases short and J 4 bases short, with 14 bases between. The rearrangement links TRBV28 to TRBJ1-5, with D unresolved. The sample here was CD4+ or CD8+ T cells sorted from blood, taken in a trial of the OX40 agonist ivuxolimab. The receptor was isolated from an adult with an advanced solid tumor such as melanoma, head and neck, liver or kidney cancer. Here the CDR3 DNA reads TGTGCCAGCAGTTCGCCCACACTTTATAATCAGCCCCAGCATTTT. It specifies CASSSPTLYNQPQHF.